The 29 T cell receptor beta chains given below trace back to one sample, sequenced in a study of blood T cell repertoires in COVID-19. Repertoires were generated with immunoSEQ multiplex PCR, while TCRdb's copy carries only in-frame clones and drops some. Found here are about 90,000 clones, about 81% of them singletons; the top ten hold roughly an eighth. Sequenced: peripheral blood. These receptor sequences come from a human donor in a cohort sampled during active COVID-19.

This clone was picked up one time. This chain's CDR3 is CASSFPRGGNEQFF. CDR3 nucleotides: TGTGCCAGCAGTTTTCCCCGGGGGGGAAATGAGCAGTTCTTC. The chain links TRBV28 to TRBJ2-1; TRBD2 matches at 8 bases. Trimming removed 3 bases from V and 7 bases from J; junction bases left unmatched: 5. The CDR3 length is 14 residues. The germline V gene has CDR1 MDHEN and CDR2 SYDVKM. The whole variable domain, filled in from reference TRBV28 and TRBJ2-1, reads DVKVTQSSRYLVKRTGEKVFLECVQDMDHENMFWYRQDPGLGLRLIYFSYDVKMKEKGDIPEGYSVSREKKERFSLILESASTNQTSMYLCASSFPRGGNEQFFGPGTRLTVL.

The chain employs TRBV6-5 and TRBJ2-2; D perhaps matches TRBD2 (6 bases). The CDR3 runs 15 residues. Per germline, CDR1 MNHEY and CDR2 SVGAGI. The V end was cut by 0 bases, the J end by 4 bases, with 9 bases between. The CDR3 DNA reads as TGTGCCAGCAGTTACTCGCGGGACCGCACCGGGGAGCTGTTTTTT. This encodes CASSYSRDRTGELFF.

The chain joins TRBV5-1 to TRBJ1-1; D is unresolved. The V and J ends lost 0 bases and 0 bases respectively, with 9 bases between them. The CDR3 sequence is 15 residues long. CDR1 and CDR2 from the germline V gene are SGHRS and YFSETQ. CDR3 DNA sequence: TGCGCCAGCAGCTTGGGGGAGAAAATGAACACTGAAGCTTTCTTT. This codes for CASSLGEKMNTEAFF.

The genes are TRBV19 and TRBJ2-7; 8 bases map to TRBD2. Germline V gene data show CDR1 as LNHDA and CDR2 as SQIVND (reference sequence). With V trimmed by 4 bases and J by 6 bases, 8 bases remained unmatched. This CDR3 has 14 residues. The CDR3 region has the DNA TGTGCCAGTAGTACCCTACGGACTAGCTCCGAGCAGTACTTC. This sequence encodes CASSTLRTSSEQYF.

The chain recombines TRBV30 with TRBJ1-1; 10 nucleotides match TRBD1. CDR1 and CDR2 from the germline V gene are GTSNPN and SVGIG (reference sequence). V lost 5 bases and J lost 10; bases outside the gene matches: 13. The CDR3 covers 14 residues. The CDR3, as DNA: TGTGCCTGGTCCTCCCCGGGACAGGGGCTAAGAGCTTTCTTT. Translated, it gives CAWSSPGQGLRAFF.

This clone was seen a handful of times. The chain combines TRBV7-2 with TRBJ1-1, with D unresolved. CDR1 SGHTA and CDR2 FQGNSA come from the germline V gene. The V end was cut by 5 bases, the J end by 1 base, with 8 bases between. The CDR3 sequence is 13 residues long. The CDR3 here is CASSTGRNTEAFF. The CDR3 DNA sequence: TGTGCCAGCAGCACGGGTCGGAACACTGAAGCTTTCTTT.

This chain joins TRBV6-2 or TRBV6-3 and TRBJ1-2; 9 bases are shared with TRBD1. This CDR3 comprises 16 residues. Trimming at V came to 6 bases and at J to 7 bases, leaving 15 bases not matched to a gene. Germline V gives CDR1 MNHEY, CDR2 SVGEGT. CDR3 DNA: TGTGCCAGCAGCTCCATGAGCCCCGGGACAGGGATTGGCTACACCTTC. As protein: CASSSMSPGTGIGYTF.

V is TRBV27 and J is TRBJ2-3; D uncertain. The CDR3 is 14 amino acids. Germline V gene lookup returns CDR1 MNHEY and CDR2 SMNVEV (reference sequence). V lost 3 bases and J 1 base, leaving 8 bases between the germline ends. CDR3 in amino acids: CASSFRSGTDTQYF. The CDR3 bases are TGTGCCAGCAGTTTTAGAAGTGGCACAGATACGCAGTATTTT.

In this sample, this clone turned up once. This chain connects TRBV12-5 to TRBJ2-2; a weak D match, TRBD1 (5 bases). The germline V and J ends were trimmed by 7 bases and 5 bases, with 20 bases remaining between them. CDR3 length: 16 residues. Germline V lookup: CDR1 LGHNT, CDR2 FRNRAP. The DNA for the CDR3 is TGTGCTAGTGCCCCAAGGGGTCCCTCAGGTACCGGGGAGCTGTTTTTT. Its translation is CASAPRGPSGTGELFF.

This clone has just a few counts. The chain links TRBV7-9 to TRBJ1-3, with TRBD1 matching over 10 bases. Germline V gives CDR1 SEHNR, CDR2 FQNEAQ (reference sequence). There are 16 residues in the CDR3. Trimming removed 5 bases from V and 4 bases from J; junction bases left unmatched: 8. Written as DNA, the CDR3 is TGTGCCAGCAGCCCCAGGGGACAGGGGCCCGGAAACACCATATATTTT. Its translation: CASSPRGQGPGNTIYF.

The gene calls are TRBV28 and TRBJ2-5; the match to TRBD2 covers 10 bases. Per germline, CDR1 MDHEN and CDR2 SYDVKM. V trimming: 4 bases; J trimming: 1 base; junction bases outside the gene matches: 6. This CDR3 has 16 residues. The CDR3 DNA reads TGTGCCAGCAGTTCCTCTAGCGGGGGCATCCAAGAGACCCAGTACTTC. Translation gives CASSSSSGGIQETQYF. Variable domain in full (rest from reference TRBV28 and TRBJ2-5): DVKVTQSSRYLVKRTGEKVFLECVQDMDHENMFWYRQDPGLGLRLIYFSYDVKMKEKGDIPEGYSVSREKKERFSLILESASTNQTSMYLCASSSSSGGIQETQYFGPGTRLLVL.

The sample holds a few counts of this clone. This chain links TRBV5-1 with TRBJ2-5; D possibly corresponds to TRBD2 (5 bases). Germline V lookup: CDR1 SGHRS, CDR2 YFSETQ. V was shortened by 2 bases and J by 1 base, with 9 bases between the two germline ends. The CDR3 is made up of 14 amino acids. The CDR3, as DNA: TGCGCCAGCAGCTTCGGGAACAGCCAAGAGACCCAGTACTTC. Residues: CASSFGNSQETQYF.

The rearrangement joins TRBV13 to TRBJ1-2; D is ambiguous. There are 14 residues in the CDR3. Germline V CDR1 and CDR2: PRHDT, FYEKMQ (reference sequence). Between the trimmed V and J ends, which lost 5 bases and 4 bases, there was a span of 14 bases. The CDR3 loop reads CASSPSPAGYGYTF. DNA of the CDR3: TGTGCCAGCAGCCCTAGTCCGGCGGGCTATGGCTACACCTTC.

For the CDR3, the DNA is TGTGCCTTACTACAGGGGGCTTCCTACAATGAGCAGTTCTTC. Amino acids: CALLQGASYNEQFF. The J gene is TRBJ2-1, the V gene TRBV30; TRBD1 aligns across 9 bases. From germline, CDR1 is GTSNPN and CDR2 SVGIG (reference sequence). The CDR3 loop spans 14 amino acids. With 7 bases clipped from V and 1 base from J, the junction kept 5 bases outside the gene matches.

This clone was detected once. V usage is TRBV13 and J usage is TRBJ1-4; D perhaps matches TRBD1 (6 bases). Deletions cut 5 bases from V and 4 bases from J, with 11 bases between. Looked up from germline, CDR1 is PRHDT and CDR2 is FYEKMQ (reference sequence). This CDR3 spans 14 amino acids. CDR3 sequence reads: CASSVTGINEKLFF. The CDR3 region has the DNA TGTGCCAGCAGCGTCACAGGGATTAATGAAAAACTGTTTTTT.

The CDR3 here is CASSYRGGGNNQPQHF. DNA of the CDR3: TGTGCCAGCAGTTACAGGGGTGGAGGGAACAATCAGCCCCAGCATTTT. The chain is built from TRBV6-2 or TRBV6-3 and TRBJ1-5; D perhaps matches TRBD1 (5 bases). V lost 2 bases to trimming and J lost 3 bases, with 14 bases between them. CDR1 and CDR2 from the germline V gene are MNHEY and SVGEGT. The CDR3 length is 16 residues.

The rearrangement uses TRBV5-1 and TRBJ1-3, with D tentatively TRBD1 (5 bases). Germline loops: CDR1 SGHRS, CDR2 YFSETQ. The V and J ends lost 3 bases and 0 bases respectively, with 7 bases between them. The CDR3 contains 14 residues. Here the CDR3 DNA reads TGCGCCAGCAGCTCTGACAGCTCTGGAAACACCATATATTTT. Translated, it gives CASSSDSSGNTIYF.

V and J are TRBV11-1 and TRBJ1-1, with 10 nucleotides matching TRBD1. This CDR3 region has 13 residues. Trimming removed 8 bases from V and 6 bases from J; junction bases left unmatched: 6. Germline V CDR1 and CDR2: SGHAT, FQDESV (reference sequence). CDR3 DNA: TGTGCCAGCTCGACAGGGGGCTACTCTGAAGCTTTCTTT. Its protein is CASSTGGYSEAFF.

The chain recombines TRBV7-9 with TRBJ1-6; TRBD1 agrees at 9 bases. Per the germline V gene, CDR1 is SEHNR and CDR2 is FQNEAQ (reference sequence). J lost 9 bases, V lost 5 bases, and 5 bases had no gene match. CDR3 length equals 14 residues. CDR3 protein: CASSQQGAGSPLHF. The CDR3 coding sequence is TGTGCCAGCAGCCAACAGGGGGCTGGTTCACCCCTCCACTTT.

This rearrangement joins TRBV7-9 to TRBJ2-1; weak D call: TRBD1 (6 bases). Trimming took off 0 bases at V and 0 bases at J, with 15 bases between the two ends. The CDR3 is 18 residues long. Germline V gene lookup returns CDR1 SEHNR and CDR2 FQNEAQ (reference sequence). In nucleotides, the CDR3 is TGTGCCAGCAGCTTAGCGATTGACAGGTTCTACTCCTACAATGAGCAGTTCTTC. Residues: CASSLAIDRFYSYNEQFF.

This chain uses TRBV6-6 with TRBJ2-7; perhaps TRBD1 as D (5 bases). Per the germline V gene, CDR1 is MNHNY and CDR2 is SVGAGI (reference sequence). Trimming cost V 4 bases and J 4 bases, with 8 bases left between them. This CDR3 region has 12 residues. In nucleotides, the CDR3 is TGTGCCAGCAGTTTACAGGAGTACGAGCAGTACTTC. Protein: CASSLQEYEQYF.

This rearrangement joins TRBV20-1 to TRBJ1-5; D remains ambiguous. Germline CDR1 reads DFQATT; CDR2 reads SNEGSKA (reference sequence). The germline V and J ends were trimmed by 3 bases and 5 bases, with 14 bases remaining between them. The CDR3 has 14 amino acids. The CDR3 loop is CSASVSEADQPQHF. The DNA for the CDR3 is TGCAGTGCTAGTGTCAGTGAGGCCGATCAGCCCCAGCATTTT.

The V gene is TRBV7-2, the J gene TRBJ1-4; possible D gene TRBD1, 6 bases. The CDR3 runs to 15 residues. V lost 5 bases and J lost 8, with 18 bases in between. Germline V lookup: CDR1 SGHTA, CDR2 FQGNSA. CDR3 in DNA: TGTGCCAGCAGCGTATACAGGGTCACAGGCGAAAAACTGTTTTTT. This translates into CASSVYRVTGEKLFF.

V and J are TRBV13 and TRBJ2-1; D perhaps matches TRBD1 (5 bases). Germline values: CDR1 PRHDT, CDR2 FYEKMQ (reference sequence). This CDR3 region has 17 residues. Trimming left V 0 bases short and J 1 base short, with 13 bases between. CDR3 DNA: TGTGCCAGCAGCTTAGGCAAGGGGCAGAGATCCTACAATGAGCAGTTCTTC. It translates to CASSLGKGQRSYNEQFF.

This chain connects TRBV18 to TRBJ2-7; D gene unclear. The CDR3 has 18 residues. Germline values: CDR1 KGHSH, CDR2 LQKENI. V lost 2 bases, J lost 3 bases, and 23 bases lay in between. CDR3 residues: CASSPELPAWVTNYEQYF. The CDR3 DNA is TGTGCCAGCTCACCAGAACTTCCTGCCTGGGTCACTAACTACGAGCAGTACTTC.

The V gene is TRBV5-5, the J gene TRBJ2-6; D gene uncertain. The CDR3 consists of 16 residues. The V end was cut by 4 bases, the J end by 0 bases, with 11 bases between. Germline lookup yields CDR1 SGHKS and CDR2 YYEKEE (reference sequence). For the CDR3, the DNA is TGTGCCAGCAGCCCTCGGTTTGGCTCTGGGGCCAACGTCCTGACTTTC. It yields the protein CASSPRFGSGANVLTF.

This clone was picked up a small number of times. The chain joins TRBV19 to TRBJ2-1, with 10 bases matching TRBD2. CDR3 length: 17 amino acids. Germline lookup yields CDR1 LNHDA and CDR2 SQIVND (reference sequence). V lost 5 bases to trimming and J lost 3 bases; unmatched junction nucleotides: 10. CDR3 protein: CASSLLYGLAVYNEQFF. The CDR3 nucleotides are TGTGCCAGTAGTCTCCTATATGGACTAGCGGTCTACAATGAGCAGTTCTTC.

The rearrangement links TRBV20-1 to TRBJ1-4; D is unclear. Germline CDR1 reads DFQATT; CDR2 reads SNEGSKA (reference sequence). The CDR3 loop spans 15 amino acids. Trimming left V 3 bases short and J 3 bases short, with 14 bases between. CDR3 sequence (DNA): TGCAGTGCTAGTCAGACGGGTCGATCTAATGAAAAACTGTTTTTT. Its protein is CSASQTGRSNEKLFF.

The chain couples TRBV30 to TRBJ1-2, with D possibly being TRBD1 (6 bases). Germline V lookup: CDR1 GTSNPN, CDR2 SVGIG (reference sequence). V lost 5 bases and J lost 5, with 18 bases in between. The CDR3 loop spans 14 amino acids. This chain's CDR3 is CAWGRTGREYGYTF. DNA of the CDR3: TGTGCCTGGGGGCGAACAGGGCGGGAGTATGGCTACACCTTC.